This T cell receptor beta chain was sequenced for a study of cytomegalovirus exposure and HLA in healthy donors. Repertoires were generated with immunoSEQ multiplex PCR, while TCRdb's copy carries only in-frame clones and drops some. The sample yields around 66,000 clones, about 97% seen once. General observations from the study: The tendency of first-cohort TCR clusters to co-occur in the roughly 130 validation repertoires emerged from a later analysis. Testing in vitro showed a few CMV-associated chains specific for CMV antigens.

With respect to this clone: The antigen is unknown.

Per germline, CDR1 SGHDN and CDR2 FVKESK. V was pared by 1 base and J by 8 bases, with 2 bases of the junction left unmatched. CDR3 length equals 13 residues. The chain uses TRBV14 and TRBJ1-2; 9 bases line up with TRBD1. The sequencing sample was made of PBMCs. The sequence came from a woman in her late teens or twenties in good health and CMV-seropositive. CDR3 residues: CASSQAGTGGYTF. The CDR3 coding sequence is TGTGCCAGCAGCCAAGCAGGGACAGGGGGCTACACCTTC. Complete variable domain (other parts from reference TRBV14 and TRBJ1-2): EAGVTQFPSHSVIEKGQTVTLRCDPISGHDNLYWYRRVMGKEIKFLLHFVKESKQDESGMPNNRFLAERTGGTYSTLKVQPAELEDSGVYFCASSQAGTGGYTFGSGTRLTVV.